These 19 T cell receptor beta chains share one sample of origin, sequenced in a study of CD8 T cells in Susac syndrome. RNA in amounts of about 0.45 to 1 ug was reverse transcribed with random hexamers. MiXCR, applied by TCRdb to the immunoSEQ multiplex PCR reads, yields one record per CDR3 protein. Among 150,000 to 200,000 distinct CDR3 sequences listed, 85% to 95% were seen once. The sequenced material came from CD8+ T cells from PBMCs. The receptors were gathered from a human donor with multiple sclerosis.

The rearrangement links TRBV12-3 or TRBV12-4 to TRBJ2-1; no reliable D call. There are 14 residues in the CDR3. The V end lost 5 bases, the J end lost 2 bases, and 10 bases lay between the germline ends. The CDR3 sequence is CASSPYKPYNEQFF. Written as DNA, the CDR3 is TGTGCCAGCAGTCCCTACAAGCCCTACAATGAGCAGTTCTTC.

Here the CDR3 DNA reads TGTGCCAGCAGCCAAGGCAGGGTGGGCGAGCAGTTCTTC. Protein: CASSQGRVGEQFF. This rearrangement joins TRBV3-1 to TRBJ2-1; maybe TRBD1 (5 bases). V gave up 1 base and J gave up 10 bases, with 11 bases separating them. The germline gives CDR1 LGHDT, CDR2 YNNKEL (reference sequence). The CDR3 is 13 amino acids.

The genes are TRBV12-3 or TRBV12-4 and TRBJ2-7; 7 nucleotides agree with TRBD1. The CDR3 contains 13 residues. J lost 1 base, V lost 7 bases, and 4 bases had no gene match. The DNA of the CDR3 is TGTGCCAGCACCCTGGGACAGTCCTACGAGCAGTACTTC. This translates into CASTLGQSYEQYF.

The chain employs TRBV27 and TRBJ2-7; no clear D. This CDR3 spans 12 amino acids. V was trimmed by 6 bases and J by 0 bases, leaving 6 bases between them. Germline lookup yields CDR1 MNHEY and CDR2 SMNVEV (reference sequence). For the CDR3, the DNA is TGTGCCAGCAGGCCGAACTCCTACGAGCAGTACTTC. It specifies CASRPNSYEQYF.

The rearrangement joins TRBV29-1 to TRBJ2-2, with 12 bases aligning to TRBD2. This CDR3 comprises 14 residues. The germline CDR1 and CDR2 sequences are SQVTM and ANQGSEA. The ends lost 3 bases at V and 6 bases at J; junction bases unmatched: 2. The CDR3 reads CSVELAGGPGELFF. CDR3 nucleotide sequence: TGCAGCGTTGAGCTAGCGGGGGGGCCCGGGGAGCTGTTTTTT.

The chain couples TRBV11-2 to TRBJ2-1; TRBD2 agrees at 10 bases. J lost 10 bases, V lost 5 bases, and 11 bases had no gene match. CDR1 and CDR2 (germline): SGHAT, FQNNGV. The CDR3 consists of 15 residues. The CDR3 spells CASSPPESGRGEQFF. CDR3 nucleotide sequence: TGTGCCAGCAGCCCCCCCGAGAGCGGGAGGGGGGAGCAGTTCTTC.

CDR3 DNA sequence: TGCAGCGTTGGGGGACAAGGGCACACCGGGGAGCTGTTTTTT. This gives the protein CSVGGQGHTGELFF. The chain couples TRBV29-1 to TRBJ2-2, with TRBD1 as a possible D gene (6 bases). The germline V and J ends were trimmed by 4 bases and 3 bases, with 12 bases remaining between them. CDR1 is SQVTM and CDR2 is ANQGSEA in the germline V gene. CDR3 length equals 14 residues.

The chain carries TRBV3-1 and TRBJ1-2; possibly TRBD1 for D (5 bases). Looked up from germline, CDR1 is LGHDT and CDR2 is YNNKEL (reference sequence). Trimming removed 4 bases at V and 6 bases at J, with 18 bases between. This CDR3 has 15 amino acids. The CDR3 nucleotides read TGTGCCAGCAGCCTAGCTCAGGGAACAGTAGATGGCTACACCTTC. Protein: CASSLAQGTVDGYTF.

The V gene is TRBV15, the J gene TRBJ2-7; D gene uncertain. This CDR3 has 18 amino acids. Germline V gene data show CDR1 as LNHNV and CDR2 as YYDKDF (reference sequence). Trimming pared 0 bases from V and 3 bases from J, leaving 21 bases between. The CDR3 region is CATSRDPSRRLGNYEQYF. The DNA for the CDR3 is TGTGCCACCAGCAGAGACCCCTCCCGCCGACTCGGCAACTACGAGCAGTACTTC. The full variable domain, completed using reference TRBV15 and TRBJ2-7, is DAMVIQNPRYQVTQFGKPVTLSCSQTLNHNVMYWYQQKSSQAPKLLFHYYDKDFNNEADTPDNFQSRRPNTSFCFLDIRSPGLGDTAMYLCATSRDPSRRLGNYEQYFGPGTRLTVT.

The V call is TRBV23-1, the J call TRBJ1-2, with 9 nucleotides matching TRBD1. TRBV23-1 belongs to the ORF category, with a function that is uncertain. The CDR3 spans 18 residues. Trimming cost V 0 bases and J 7 bases; bases outside gene matches: 15. The DNA of the CDR3 is TGCGCCAGCAGTCAATCGTGGGACAGGGAAGGGTGGCGCGGTGGCTACACCTTC. Translated: CASSQSWDREGWRGGYTF.

This rearrangement joins TRBV16 to TRBJ1-5; tentatively, D is TRBD1 (6 bases). CDR1 and CDR2 from the germline V gene are KGHSY and FQNENV. The V gene lost 2 bases and the J gene lost 4 bases, with 6 bases spanning the gap. The CDR3 sequence is 13 residues long. The CDR3, as DNA: TGTGCCAGCAGCCAAGGACAGAATCAGCCCCAGCATTTT. It is translated as CASSQGQNQPQHF.

In its sample, this clonotype was seen once. The rearrangement joins TRBV19 to TRBJ2-5, with D maybe TRBD1 (6 bases). The CDR3 extends over 14 amino acids. Trimming shortened V by 5 bases and J by 2 bases, and 12 bases separated the two germline ends. The V gene's germline CDR1 is LNHDA and CDR2 SQIVND (reference sequence). As DNA, the CDR3 is TGTGCCAGTAGTGCTCGACAGGAGCAAGAGACCCAGTACTTC. This codes for CASSARQEQETQYF.

The CDR3 is CASSQRQGATNIQYF. The CDR3 DNA reads as TGTGCCAGCAGCCAAAGACAGGGGGCTACAAACATTCAGTACTTC. The gene calls are TRBV14 and TRBJ2-4; 10 bases are shared with TRBD1. Looked up from germline, CDR1 is SGHDN and CDR2 is FVKESK. There are 15 residues in the CDR3. Trimming took 2 bases from V and 6 from J; bases not matched to a gene: 4.

V gene TRBV27 combines with J gene TRBJ2-7; TRBD2 matches at 8 bases. CDR3 length: 18 residues. The trim removed 5 bases at V and 3 bases at J, leaving 18 bases unmatched. Germline CDR1 and CDR2: MNHEY and SMNVEV (reference sequence). CDR3: CASSAPPLSGSRFYEQYF. The CDR3 DNA reads TGTGCCAGCAGTGCTCCCCCTCTAAGCGGGAGTAGGTTCTACGAGCAGTACTTC.

The rearrangement links TRBV6-1 to TRBJ2-7, with D possibly being TRBD1 or TRBD2 (5 bases each). V was pared by 10 bases and J by 5 bases, with 21 bases between. In germline, CDR1 is MNHNS, CDR2 SASEGT. The CDR3 is 14 residues long. The CDR3 here is CATPGLGRDDEQYF. The CDR3 nucleotides are TGTGCCACCCCGGGATTGGGCAGGGACGACGAGCAGTACTTC.

A word on this clonotype: The DNA is omitted, as the CDR3 cannot be located on it reliably, and the CDR3 follows TCRdb's listing. CDR3 residues: CASILGANTEAFF. This chain joins TRBV28 and TRBJ1-1; the table calls TRBD1, which could not be checked here. Looked up from germline, CDR1 is MDHEN and CDR2 is SYDVKM. Both ends counted, the CDR3 spans 13 residues.

The chain recombines TRBV29-1 with TRBJ1-1; D not resolved. The V end was cut by 6 bases, the J end by 0 bases, with 11 bases between. Germline CDR1 is SQVTM and CDR2 is ANQGSEA. The CDR3 loop spans 13 amino acids. The CDR3 is CSVSPGMNTEAFF. CDR3 sequence (DNA): TGCAGCGTGAGCCCGGGCATGAACACTGAAGCTTTCTTT.

The rearrangement links TRBV12-3 or TRBV12-4 to TRBJ1-2, with D perhaps TRBD1 (5 bases). The CDR3 runs to 13 residues. V shed 5 bases and J shed 8 bases, with 15 bases lying between them. As DNA, the CDR3 is TGTGCCAGCAGTAAAATGGGGGGAGGCGGCTACACCTTC. It specifies CASSKMGGGGYTF.

The genes are TRBV7-2 and TRBJ2-1; a possible D gene is TRBD2 (6 bases). The CDR3 runs 16 residues. Trimming cost V 2 bases and J 3 bases, with 14 bases left between them. CDR1 and CDR2 (germline): SGHTA, FQGNSA. The CDR3 reads CASSLMAGGDYNEQFF. CDR3 nucleotides: TGTGCCAGCAGCTTAATGGCCGGGGGAGACTACAATGAGCAGTTCTTC.